One T cell receptor beta chain is described in this entry. Its specificity is unknown. V lost 4 bases and J lost 8, with 12 bases in between. The CDR3 has 14 residues. The germline V gene encodes CDR1 MNHEY and CDR2 SVGEGT. The sample's time point: blood at routine non-recurrence follow-up after resection. No cells were sorted before sequencing. The whole RNA sequenced was extracted from tumor, nontumor lung or frozen PBMC. This record belongs to a study of spatial heterogeneity in lung cancer. The overall study: Donors were roughly 72 untreated early-stage non-small cell lung cancer patients. Consistently, beta-chain sequences turned up in larger numbers than alpha-chain sequences did.

TCRdb processed the 5' RACE reads anew with MiXCR; each CDR3 protein has one entry. The repertoire holds 60,000 to 85,000 distinct CDR3 sequences, with roughly 8.9% as singletons. Regarding the study as a whole: Resection blood, more than follow-up blood, showed ubiquitous expanded tumor TCRs.

The sample here was PBMCs, taken at follow-up. The rearrangement uses TRBV6-2 or TRBV6-3 and TRBJ1-6; D is possibly TRBD1 (5 bases). This TCR was recovered from a female donor with early-stage non-small cell lung cancer. CDR3 bases: TGTGCCAGCAGTTGGGGGAAGGGTGATTCACCCCTCCACTTT. It codes for CASSWGKGDSPLHF.